This T cell receptor (beta chain) is from a study of blood T cell repertoires in COVID-19. Study-wide context: Samples of COVID-19 (acute and convalescent) were obtained from the United States, Italy and Spain. PBMCs, B-cell-depleted T cells, or T cells provided the cDNA or gDNA that made up the material.

On this clone itself: Within the sample, other DNA sequences also encode this same CDR3.

In the original processing: Estimation of nucleated cell counts relied on the amplification of reference gene primers. Here immunoSEQ multiplex PCR was the method, and the copy in TCRdb shows in-frame clones only, minus some. Clone size and V and J calls were adopted from that table, with D and trimming inferred from the DNA. The repertoire holds about 250,000 clones, 81% seen once, with around 8% in the top ten. Specimen: peripheral blood. The sequence came from a woman over 75 with acute or convalescent COVID-19.

The chain's CDR3 is CASSLWGGTDTQYF. The CDR3 DNA follows: TGCGCCAGCAGCTTGTGGGGGGGGACAGATACGCAGTATTTT. This chain uses TRBV5-1 with TRBJ2-3, with TRBD2 identical over 7 bases. Germline V lookup: CDR1 SGHRS, CDR2 YFSETQ. J gave up 3 bases and V 1 base, and 2 bases lay outside the gene matches. The CDR3 extends over 14 amino acids.